This passage covers 11 T cell receptor beta chains from one sample sequenced in a study of blood T cells in healthy people across ages. Through a sample-barcoded 5' primer and a J-beta primer mix, a second PCR was run for roughly 7 to 11 cycles. TCRdb redid the calling of the 5' RACE reads with MiXCR, one entry per CDR3 protein. The data show 550,000 to 650,000 distinct CDR3 sequences, about 25% seen once. A further study also used this sample, focusing on T cells of mothers and their children.

Source material: blood. The source of these receptors is a boy between 2 and 10 years old in good health.

V gene TRBV12-3 or TRBV12-4 combines with J gene TRBJ2-7; D gene unclear. V was cut by 4 bases and J by 2 bases, with 6 bases left in between. The CDR3 is 12 amino acids. CDR3 residues: CASSSMPYEQYF. The CDR3 nucleotides read TGTGCCAGCAGTTCTATGCCCTACGAGCAGTACTTC.

This clonotype appeared a few times. The DNA for the CDR3 is TGTGCCAGCAGGATACTAGCGGGAGTCACCGGGGAGCTGTTTTTT. Residues: CASRILAGVTGELFF. This chain joins TRBV12-3 or TRBV12-4 and TRBJ2-2; TRBD2 agrees at 11 bases. There are 15 residues in the CDR3. J gave up 4 bases and V 6 bases, and 4 bases lay outside the gene matches.

The rearrangement joins TRBV7-8 to TRBJ2-3, with 10 bases fitting TRBD2. CDR3 size: 18 residues. V lost 2 bases to trimming and J lost 3 bases; unmatched junction nucleotides: 11. Per the germline V gene, CDR1 is SGHVS and CDR2 is FQNEAQ. The CDR3 region is CASSLRVAGGARTDTQYF. The CDR3 coding sequence is TGTGCCAGCAGCTTAAGGGTAGCGGGAGGAGCTCGGACAGATACGCAGTATTTT.

There are a few counts of this clonotype. CDR3 bases: TGTGCCACCAGTGACCCTACTAGCGGAGGAACCGGGGAGCTGTTTTTT. As protein: CATSDPTSGGTGELFF. The chain is built from TRBV24-1 and TRBJ2-2, with TRBD2 identical over 8 bases. There are 16 residues in the CDR3. Germline CDR1 reads KGHDR; CDR2 reads SFDVKD. The V segment lost 4 bases and the J segment 5 bases; nucleotides outside the gene matches: 8.

V is TRBV12-3 or TRBV12-4 and J is TRBJ2-3; the D gene could be TRBD1 or TRBD2 (5 bases each). Trimming pared 2 bases from V and 0 bases from J, leaving 12 bases between. This CDR3 spans 16 amino acids. CDR3 sequence: CASSLFRDVSTDTQYF. CDR3 DNA sequence: TGTGCCAGCAGTTTATTCCGGGACGTTAGCACAGATACGCAGTATTTT.

The J gene is TRBJ1-4, the V gene TRBV9; 8 bases are a match to TRBD1. CDR1 SGDLS and CDR2 YYNGEE come from the germline V gene. The junction had 10 bases not matched to a gene; V was cut back by 4 bases and J by 8 bases. The CDR3 has 15 residues. CDR3 DNA sequence: TGTGCCAGCAGCTCGGGACAGGAAGCGGGAGAAAAACTGTTTTTT. The encoded protein is CASSSGQEAGEKLFF.

This clonotype was counted between two and nine times. Germline is not matched at one junction end, which may reflect a read error. The chain recombines TRBV6-1 with TRBJ2-1, with 10 bases fitting TRBD2. The CDR3 covers 14 residues. The germline V gene has CDR1 MNHNS and CDR2 SASEGT. CDR3: CAGRTSGSYNEQFF. CDR3 DNA sequence: TGTGCCGGCAGGACTAGCGGTTCCTACAATGAGCAGTTCTTC.

This chain uses TRBV5-6 with TRBJ2-7; 11 nucleotides line up with TRBD2. The CDR3 runs to 14 residues. CDR1 and CDR2 from the germline V gene are SGHDT and YYEEEE. Trimming at V came to 4 bases and at J to 4 bases, leaving 4 bases not matched to a gene. CDR3 bases: TGTGCCAGCAGCGCGGGACTAGCGGTATACGAGCAGTACTTC. This translates into CASSAGLAVYEQYF. The variable domain in full, with the rest retrieved from reference TRBV5-6 and TRBJ2-7, is DAGVTQSPTHLIKTRGQQVTLRCSPKSGHDTVSWYQQALGQGPQFIFQYYEEEERQRGNFPDRFSGHQFPNYSSELNVNALLLGDSALYLCASSAGLAVYEQYFGPGTRLTVT.

The chain joins TRBV28 to TRBJ2-1; 14 bases align to TRBD2. V lost 4 bases to trimming and J lost 4 bases; unmatched junction nucleotides: 12. CDR1 is MDHEN, CDR2 SYDVKM, per germline. This CDR3 spans 19 amino acids. The CDR3 reads CASSSPGLAGGRRYNEQFF. In DNA, the CDR3 is TGTGCCAGCAGTTCACCCGGACTAGCGGGAGGTCGCAGGTACAATGAGCAGTTCTTC.

A few counts support this clonotype. The gene calls are TRBV12-3 or TRBV12-4 and TRBJ1-5, with 7 nucleotides matching TRBD1. The CDR3 is 14 residues long. The ends lost 1 base at V and 11 bases at J; junction bases unmatched: 8. The CDR3 DNA reads as TGTGCCAGCAGTTTAGAGAGGGGGCACTTTACCCAGCATTTT. This translates into CASSLERGHFTQHF.

The gene calls are TRBV5-6 and TRBJ1-2; weak D call: TRBD1 (6 bases). The V end was cut by 2 bases, the J end by 2 bases, with 13 bases between. The CDR3 totals 15 residues. Germline assignment: CDR1 SGHDT and CDR2 YYEEEE. DNA for the CDR3: TGTGCCAGCAGCTTAAAGGGGGGGAGGAACTATGGCTACACCTTC. This gives the protein CASSLKGGRNYGYTF.